A selection of T cell receptor beta chains follows, all from one sample in a study of Graves' ophthalmopathy and Graves' hyperthyroidism. TCRdb analysed the multiplex PCR reads with MiXCR anew, one entry per CDR3 protein. Among 740,000 or so distinct CDR3 sequences, roughly 41% were seen once, and the ten largest hold approximately 46%. Specimen: peripheral blood. These receptors all stem from an adult man with Graves' ophthalmopathy. The CDR3 runs from the conserved cysteine through the conserved F or W. D genes are given only for firm matches. Where a row states a size, it is once, few, many or the class of an expanded clone; other rows omit it.

j_call	d_call	clone_size	v_call	cdr3_nt	cdr3_aa
TRBJ2-7	TRBD1	.	TRBV10-2	TGCGCCAGCAGTGTATGGGGACAGGGCATCCCCTACGAGCAGTACTTC	CASSVWGQGIPYEQYF
TRBJ2-5	.	.	TRBV2	TGTGCCAGCAGTGTACAGGGATCCCTCCAAGAGACCCAGTACTTC	CASSVQGSLQETQYF
TRBJ1-1	.	.	TRBV29-1	TGCAGCTTACGACCGGGACCGATGAACACTGAAGCTTTCTTT	CSLRPGPMNTEAFF
TRBJ1-1	.	many	TRBV2	TGTGCCAGCAGAACTAACAGGGTCGGCACTGAAGCTTTCTTT	CASRTNRVGTEAFF
TRBJ1-5	.	.	TRBV14	TGTGCCAGCAGCCAAGATATCGCGGGTCGCATTCAGCCCCAGCTTTTT	CASSQDIAGRIQPQLF
TRBJ2-5	TRBD1	.	TRBV10-3	TGTGCCAGCAGTTACCGACAGGGGGGCTCGGAGACCCAGTACTTC	CASSYRQGGSETQYF
TRBJ1-5	TRBD1	once	TRBV15	TGTGCCACCAGCAGACGACAGGGGTTTGGTCAGCCCCAGCATTTT	CATSRRQGFGQPQHF
TRBJ1-1	TRBD1	.	TRBV25-1	TGTGCCAGCAGGGAACAGGGGGGGACAGCGAACACTGAAGCTTTCTTT	CASREQGGTANTEAFF
TRBJ1-2	.	.	TRBV4-1	TGCGCCAGCAGCCAAGAAGGGCATCAGGGAGCCTATGGCTACACCTTC	CASSQEGHQGAYGYTF
TRBJ2-7	.	many	TRBV29-1	TGCAGCGTTGAAGGGGCAGGGTCGGCGGGCGAGCAGTACTTC	CSVEGAGSAGEQYF
TRBJ2-7	.	many	TRBV7-2	TGTGCCAGCAGCCCTATCGGTGCATCCACCTACGAGCAGTACTTC	CASSPIGASTYEQYF
TRBJ1-2	TRBD1	.	TRBV2	TGTGCCAGCAGTTCGACAGGGCAGGGCTATGGCTACACCTTC	CASSSTGQGYGYTF
TRBJ1-3	.	.	TRBV7-8	TGTGCCAGCAGCACAAATCCGGGACTTGGAAACACCATATATTTT	CASSTNPGLGNTIYF
TRBJ1-2	TRBD1	many	TRBV29-1	TGCAGCGTTGCCTCAGGGGGCTGGGGTTATGGCTACACCTTC	CSVASGGWGYGYTF
TRBJ1-1	.	.	TRBV25-1	TGTGCTAGCCCAGGGACCGCCACTGAAGCTTTCTTT	CASPGTATEAFF
TRBJ1-1	TRBD1	.	TRBV10-3	TGTGCCATCAGTGAGTCTGGGACAGGGAATCTGAACACTGAAGCTTTCTTT	CAISESGTGNLNTEAFF
TRBJ2-2	.	many	TRBV29-1	TGCAGCGCTGCGGGAGAGGGGGGCGGGACCGGGGAGCTGTTTTTT	CSAAGEGGGTGELFF
TRBJ2-7	.	.	TRBV6-5	TGTGCCAGCAGTTACCGACCCGGGGGTGTAGTAGCCGAGCAGTACTTC	CASSYRPGGVVAEQYF
TRBJ2-6	.	.	TRBV7-9	TGTGCCAGCAGCAAGGGACTCTCTGGGGCCAACGTCCTGACTTTC	CASSKGLSGANVLTF
TRBJ1-2	.	.	TRBV11-1	TGTGCCAGCAGTTACGTGCCAGGGGTTAACTATGGCTACACCTTC	CASSYVPGVNYGYTF
TRBJ2-2	.	.	TRBV25-1	TGTGCCAGCACCCCGGCCGGTTTACAACACACCGGGGAGCTGTTTTTT	CASTPAGLQHTGELFF
TRBJ2-7	TRBD2	few	TRBV20-1	TGCAGTGCTAGCGTAGGCGGGAGGATGGCCGAGCAGTACTTC	CSASVGGRMAEQYF
TRBJ2-5	.	many	TRBV7-9	TGTGCCAGCAGCTTACCAGGTCCAGGGACCCAGTACTTC	CASSLPGPGTQYF
TRBJ2-5	.	.	TRBV29-1	TGCAGCGTTCTAGTCGGCGAGGTCCACTACTTC	CSVLVGEVHYF
TRBJ2-2	.	.	TRBV12-3/TRBV12-4	TGTGCCAGCCAGAGGACCAGGGGCGGGGGCACCGGGGAGCTGTTTTTT	CASQRTRGGGTGELFF
TRBJ1-1	.	many	TRBV7-9	TGTGCCAGCAGGACGGATGGGAGCACTGAAGCTTTCTTT	CASRTDGSTEAFF
TRBJ1-6	TRBD1	.	TRBV7-2	TGTGCCAGCAGCTTAGATAGAGGCGGGACAGGGGTTTATAATTCACCCCTCCACTTT	CASSLDRGGTGVYNSPLHF
TRBJ2-7	.	few	TRBV5-6	TGTGCCAGCAGCTTGGCCTTTAAAGGTTCCTACGAGCAGTACTTC	CASSLAFKGSYEQYF
TRBJ2-6	.	many	TRBV19	TGTGCCAGTAGTATGGGAAACTCTGGGGCCAACGTCCTGACTTTC	CASSMGNSGANVLTF
TRBJ1-2	.	many	TRBV9	TGTGCCAGCAGCCAAACCGGGACGGACTATGGCTACACCTTC	CASSQTGTDYGYTF
TRBJ2-5	.	.	TRBV10-3	TGTGCCATCAGGCCTGGGTCGGAACAAGAGACCCAGTACTTC	CAIRPGSEQETQYF
TRBJ1-1	TRBD1	many	TRBV12-3/TRBV12-4	TGTGCCAGCAGTCCGAGAACAGGGGGTGTCACTGAAGCTTTCTTT	CASSPRTGGVTEAFF
TRBJ2-5	.	few	TRBV19	TGTGCCAGTAGTAAGGCCGGGGCGGGGGCGCTTACCTACCAAGAGACCCAGTACTTC	CASSKAGAGALTYQETQYF
TRBJ2-3	TRBD1	.	TRBV29-1	TGCAGCGTTGTTTGGACAGGGGGCGCGACAGATACGCAGTATTTT	CSVVWTGGATDTQYF
TRBJ1-1	.	.	TRBV11-1	TGTGCCAGCAGCTTCAAGGGCATAGGGGACACTGAAGCTTTCTTT	CASSFKGIGDTEAFF
TRBJ1-2	.	many	TRBV7-7	TGTGCCAGCAGCTTAGTCCCGGCAAACTGGCGGGGAGGTGATCGCGACTATGGCTACACCTTC	CASSLVPANWRGGDRDYGYTF
TRBJ2-7	.	many	TRBV10-1	TGCGCCAGCAGTGAGTCCGGGATAAACGAGCAGTACTTC	CASSESGINEQYF
TRBJ1-2	TRBD1	.	TRBV29-1	TGCAGCGTTGAACGACCGGGACAGCGGTATGGCTACACCTTC	CSVERPGQRYGYTF